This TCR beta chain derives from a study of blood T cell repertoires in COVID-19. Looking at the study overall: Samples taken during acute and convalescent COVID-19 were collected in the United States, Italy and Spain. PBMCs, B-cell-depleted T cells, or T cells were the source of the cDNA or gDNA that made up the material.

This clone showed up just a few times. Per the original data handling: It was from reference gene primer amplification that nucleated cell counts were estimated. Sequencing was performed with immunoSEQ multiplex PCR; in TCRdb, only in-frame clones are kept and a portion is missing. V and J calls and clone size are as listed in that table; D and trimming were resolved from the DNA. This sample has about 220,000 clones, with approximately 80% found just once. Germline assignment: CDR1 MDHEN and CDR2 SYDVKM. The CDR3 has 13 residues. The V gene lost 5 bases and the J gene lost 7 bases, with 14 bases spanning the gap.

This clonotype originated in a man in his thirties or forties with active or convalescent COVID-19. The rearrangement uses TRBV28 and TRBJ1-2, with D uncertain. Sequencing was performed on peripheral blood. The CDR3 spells CASSMDGSSGYTF. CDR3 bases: TGTGCCAGCAGTATGGACGGGAGCAGTGGCTACACCTTC.